This TCR beta chain was documented in a study of blood T cell repertoires in COVID-19. Study context: Both acute and convalescent COVID-19 samples were obtained from the United States, Italy and Spain.

The repertoire was sequenced with immunoSEQ multiplex PCR; TCRdb's copy has only in-frame clones and lacks some. Among over 200,000 clones listed, 70% to 90% were seen once. The germline CDR1 and CDR2 sequences are MNHEY and SVGEGT. The V gene end was trimmed by 2 bases and the J gene end by 7 bases; junction bases not matched to a gene: 0. CDR3 length: 13 amino acids. This sequence joins TRBV6-2 or TRBV6-3 and TRBJ2-1; 9 bases match TRBD1. Sequencing was carried out using PBMCs or T cells enriched from blood (not recorded which). This clonotype originated in a man younger than 35 who had recovered from COVID-19. CDR3 nucleotides: TGTGCCAGCAGTTACGGGACAGGGAATGAGCAGTTCTTC. Translation gives CASSYGTGNEQFF.